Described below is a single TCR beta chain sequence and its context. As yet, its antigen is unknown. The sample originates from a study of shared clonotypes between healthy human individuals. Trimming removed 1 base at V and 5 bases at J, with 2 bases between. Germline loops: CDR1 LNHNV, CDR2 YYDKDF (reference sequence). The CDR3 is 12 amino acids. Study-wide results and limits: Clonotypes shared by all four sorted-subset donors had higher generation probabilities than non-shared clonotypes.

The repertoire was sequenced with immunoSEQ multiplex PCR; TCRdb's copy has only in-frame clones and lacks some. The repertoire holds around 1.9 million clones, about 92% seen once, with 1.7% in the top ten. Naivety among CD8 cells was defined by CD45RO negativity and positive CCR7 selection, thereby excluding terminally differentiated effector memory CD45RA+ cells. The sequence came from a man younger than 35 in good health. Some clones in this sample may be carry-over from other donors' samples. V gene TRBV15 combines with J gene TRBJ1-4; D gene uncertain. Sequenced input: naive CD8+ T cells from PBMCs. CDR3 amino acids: CATSRGNEKLFF. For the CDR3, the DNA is TGTGCCACCAGCAGAGGCAATGAAAAACTGTTTTTT.